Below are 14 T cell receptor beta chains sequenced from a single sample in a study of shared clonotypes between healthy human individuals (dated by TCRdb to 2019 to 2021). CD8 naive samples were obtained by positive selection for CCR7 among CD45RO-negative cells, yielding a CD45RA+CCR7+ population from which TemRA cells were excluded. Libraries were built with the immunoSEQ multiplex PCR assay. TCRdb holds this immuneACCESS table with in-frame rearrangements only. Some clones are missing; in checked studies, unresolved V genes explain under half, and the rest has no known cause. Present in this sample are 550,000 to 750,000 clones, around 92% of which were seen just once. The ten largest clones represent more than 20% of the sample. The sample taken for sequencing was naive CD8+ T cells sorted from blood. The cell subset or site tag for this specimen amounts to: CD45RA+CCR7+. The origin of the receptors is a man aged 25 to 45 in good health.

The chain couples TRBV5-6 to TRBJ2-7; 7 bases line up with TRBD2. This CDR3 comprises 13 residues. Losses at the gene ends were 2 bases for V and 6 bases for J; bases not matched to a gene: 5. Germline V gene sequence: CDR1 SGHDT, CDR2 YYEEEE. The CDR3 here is CASSFGGVFEQYF. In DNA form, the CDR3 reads TGTGCCAGCAGCTTTGGGGGGGTTTTCGAGCAGTACTTC.

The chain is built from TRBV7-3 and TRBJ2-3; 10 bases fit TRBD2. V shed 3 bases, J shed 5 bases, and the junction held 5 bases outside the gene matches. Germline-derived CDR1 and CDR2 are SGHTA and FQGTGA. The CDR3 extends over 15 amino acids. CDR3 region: CASSFTPSGGDTQYF. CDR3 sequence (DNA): TGTGCCAGCAGCTTTACTCCTAGCGGGGGAGATACGCAGTATTTT.

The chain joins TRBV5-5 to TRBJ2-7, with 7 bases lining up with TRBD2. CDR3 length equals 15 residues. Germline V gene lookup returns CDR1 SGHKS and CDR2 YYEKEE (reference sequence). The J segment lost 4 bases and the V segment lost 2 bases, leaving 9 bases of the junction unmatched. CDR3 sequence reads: CASSLGSGQLYEQYF. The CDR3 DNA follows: TGTGCCAGCAGCTTAGGTAGCGGGCAACTATACGAGCAGTACTTC. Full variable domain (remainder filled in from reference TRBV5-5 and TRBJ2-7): DAGVTQSPTHLIKTRGQQVTLRCSPISGHKSVSWYQQVLGQGPQFIFQYYEKEERGRGNFPDRFSARQFPNYSSELNVNALLLGDSALYLCASSLGSGQLYEQYFGPGTRLTVT.

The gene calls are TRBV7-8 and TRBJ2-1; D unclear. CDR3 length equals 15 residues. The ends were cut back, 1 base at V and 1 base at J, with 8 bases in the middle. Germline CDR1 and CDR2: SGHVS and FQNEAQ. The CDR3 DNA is TGTGCCAGCAGCTTAGAAGTGGAGTCCTACAATGAGCAGTTCTTC. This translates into CASSLEVESYNEQFF.

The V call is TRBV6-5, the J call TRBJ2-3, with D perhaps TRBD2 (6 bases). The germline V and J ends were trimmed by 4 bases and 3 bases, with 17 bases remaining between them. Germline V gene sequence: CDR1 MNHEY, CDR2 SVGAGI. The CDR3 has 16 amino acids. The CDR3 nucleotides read TGTGCCAGCAGTTCCCGGGTCGGGAGTTCTACAGATACGCAGTATTTT. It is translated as CASSSRVGSSTDTQYF.

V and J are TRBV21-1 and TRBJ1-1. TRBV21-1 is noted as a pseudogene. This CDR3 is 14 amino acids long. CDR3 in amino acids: CATPRWGFLTEAFF. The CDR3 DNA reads TGTGCCACCCCGCGGTGGGGATTTCTCACTGAAGCTTTCTTT.

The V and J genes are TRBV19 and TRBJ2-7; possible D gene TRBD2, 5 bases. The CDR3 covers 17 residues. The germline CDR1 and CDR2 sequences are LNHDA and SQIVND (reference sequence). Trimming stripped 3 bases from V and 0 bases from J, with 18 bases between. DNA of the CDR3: TGTGCCAGTAGTATGGTCGAGAGCATGGCGGGCTCCTACGAGCAGTACTTC. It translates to CASSMVESMAGSYEQYF.

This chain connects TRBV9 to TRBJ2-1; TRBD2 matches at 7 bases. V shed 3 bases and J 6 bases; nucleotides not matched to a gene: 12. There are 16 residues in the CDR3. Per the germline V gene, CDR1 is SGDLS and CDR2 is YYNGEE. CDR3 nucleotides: TGTGCCAGCAGCGCTGCGGGGGAACAGCTTCTCAATGAGCAGTTCTTC. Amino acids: CASSAAGEQLLNEQFF.

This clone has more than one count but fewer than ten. This CDR3 is CASSGTGGETSGKSYNEQFF. The CDR3 DNA sequence: TGTGCCAGCAGTGGAACAGGGGGCGAAACTAGCGGGAAGTCCTACAATGAGCAGTTCTTC. The chain recombines TRBV6-1 with TRBJ2-1, with TRBD2 as a possible D gene (10 bases). Germline assignment: CDR1 MNHNS and CDR2 SASEGT. Trimming took 4 bases from V and 1 from J, leaving 26 bases between them. CDR3 length equals 20 residues.

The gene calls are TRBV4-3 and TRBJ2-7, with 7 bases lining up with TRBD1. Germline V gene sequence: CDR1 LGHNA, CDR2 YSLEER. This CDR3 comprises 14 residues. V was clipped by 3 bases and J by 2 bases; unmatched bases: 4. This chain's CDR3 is CASSHRQGPYEQYF. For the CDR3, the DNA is TGCGCCAGCAGCCACCGACAGGGACCCTACGAGCAGTACTTC.

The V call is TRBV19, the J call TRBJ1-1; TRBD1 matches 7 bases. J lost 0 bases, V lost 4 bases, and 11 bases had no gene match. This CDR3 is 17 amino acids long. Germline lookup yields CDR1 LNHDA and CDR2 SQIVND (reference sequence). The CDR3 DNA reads TGTGCCAGTAGTAGAGATGACAGGGAGGTGGTGAACACTGAAGCTTTCTTT. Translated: CASSRDDREVVNTEAFF.

The CDR3 here is CASSHQGDFEQFF. The CDR3 bases are TGTGCCAGCAGCCATCAGGGGGACTTCGAGCAGTTCTTC. The genes are TRBV11-2 and TRBJ2-1, with D tentatively TRBD1 (7 bases). The V gene's germline CDR1 is SGHAT and CDR2 FQNNGV. The CDR3 consists of 13 residues. Trimming stripped 5 bases from V and 10 bases from J, with 15 bases between.

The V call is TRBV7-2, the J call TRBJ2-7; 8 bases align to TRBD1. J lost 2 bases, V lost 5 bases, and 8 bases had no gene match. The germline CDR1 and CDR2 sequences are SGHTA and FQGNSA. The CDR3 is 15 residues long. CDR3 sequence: CASSPGQGRTYEQYF. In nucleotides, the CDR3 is TGTGCCAGCAGCCCTGGACAGGGACGTACCTACGAGCAGTACTTC.

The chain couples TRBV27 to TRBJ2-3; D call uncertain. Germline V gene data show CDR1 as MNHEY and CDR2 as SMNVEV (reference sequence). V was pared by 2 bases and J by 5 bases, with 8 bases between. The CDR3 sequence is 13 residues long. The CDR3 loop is CASSLVFLDTQYF. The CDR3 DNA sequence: TGTGCCAGCAGTTTAGTATTTTTAGATACGCAGTATTTT.